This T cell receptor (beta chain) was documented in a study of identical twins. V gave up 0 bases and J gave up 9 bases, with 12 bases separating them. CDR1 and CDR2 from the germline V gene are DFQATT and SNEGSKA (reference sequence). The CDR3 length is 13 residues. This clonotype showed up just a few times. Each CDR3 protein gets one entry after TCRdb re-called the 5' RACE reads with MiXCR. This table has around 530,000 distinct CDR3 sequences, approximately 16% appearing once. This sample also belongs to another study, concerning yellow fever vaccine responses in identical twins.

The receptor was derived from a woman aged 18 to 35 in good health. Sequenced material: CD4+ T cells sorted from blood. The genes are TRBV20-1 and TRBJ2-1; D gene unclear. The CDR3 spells CSAREWAAFEQFF. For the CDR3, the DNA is TGCAGTGCTAGAGAGTGGGCTGCGTTTGAGCAGTTCTTC.